These 15 T cell receptor beta chains were all obtained from the same sample, sequenced in a study of T cell responses to AZD1222 COVID-19 vaccine. Data came from immunoSEQ multiplex PCR; TCRdb stores just in-frame clones and leaves some out. The data show about 120,000 clones, 70% to 90% seen once. The sample consisted of peripheral blood, taken on day 0 of AZD1222 vaccination. These receptors were obtained from an adult in good health.

The chain carries TRBV27 and TRBJ2-3; 12 bases match TRBD2. CDR3 length equals 15 residues. V gave up 5 bases and J gave up 9 bases; unmatched junction bases: 9. Germline assignment: CDR1 MNHEY and CDR2 SMNVEV (reference sequence). The CDR3 coding sequence is TGTGCCAGCAGTGGACTAGCGGGGCCGTCGCCGACGCAGTATTTT. It specifies CASSGLAGPSPTQYF.

The chain has TRBV5-6 and TRBJ2-7; TRBD1 matches at 7 bases. CDR1 SGHDT and CDR2 YYEEEE come from the germline V gene. V was pared by 3 bases and J by 0 bases, with 12 bases of the junction left unmatched. The CDR3 is 17 residues long. CDR3 nucleotide sequence: TGTGCCAGCAGCTCCCTAATAGACAGGGACCTCTCCTACGAGCAGTACTTC. It encodes CASSSLIDRDLSYEQYF.

This clone was found a few times. This chain joins TRBV20-1 and TRBJ1-4; 10 bases match TRBD1. This CDR3 region has 18 residues. From germline, CDR1 is DFQATT and CDR2 SNEGSKA (reference sequence). J was trimmed by 8 bases and V by 3 bases; bases with no gene match: 18. Written as DNA, the CDR3 is TGCAGTGCTAGTCAAGGCTGGGGACAGGGGACGGTAGGGGAAAAACTGTTTTTT. Encoded protein: CSASQGWGQGTVGEKLFF.

The V gene is TRBV2, the J gene TRBJ2-7, with 7 bases fitting TRBD2. The germline V gene encodes CDR1 SNHLY and CDR2 FYNNEI. The V and J ends lost 5 bases and 1 base, in that order; junction bases with no gene match: 8. The CDR3 runs to 15 residues. CDR3 sequence (DNA): TGTGCCAGCAGTTTCGGGCAGGGAGGGTCCTACGAGCAGTACTTC. Amino acids: CASSFGQGGSYEQYF.

Only one count was recorded for this clone. This sequence joins TRBV11-3 and TRBJ2-3; D is ambiguous. V lost 4 bases and J 7 bases, leaving 6 bases between the germline ends. There are 11 residues in the CDR3. Per germline, CDR1 SGHNT and CDR2 YENEEA. The CDR3 nucleotides are TGTGCCAGCAGCTACCGGTATACGCAGTATTTT. Translated: CASSYRYTQYF.

This sequence joins TRBV7-9 and TRBJ2-7, with 8 bases identical to TRBD2. This CDR3 is built from 14 residues. V lost 4 bases and J lost 1; bases outside the gene matches: 3. Germline V CDR1 and CDR2: SEHNR, FQNEAQ (reference sequence). In DNA form, the CDR3 reads TGTGCCAGCAGCTCCGGGACTAGTTCCTACGAGCAGTACTTC. Protein: CASSSGTSSYEQYF. Looking up the rest from reference TRBV7-9 and TRBJ2-7 gives the full variable domain: DTGVSQNPRHKITKRGQNVTFRCDPISEHNRLYWYRQTLGQGPEFLTYFQNEAQLEKSRLLSDRFSAERPKGSFSTLEIQRTEQGDSAMYLCASSSGTSSYEQYFGPGTRLTVT.

This clone was picked up one time. This sequence joins TRBV11-3 and TRBJ2-1; 8 bases fit TRBD2. Germline lookup yields CDR1 SGHNT and CDR2 YENEEA. The ends lost 5 bases at V and 4 bases at J; junction bases unmatched: 7. The CDR3 is 15 residues long. In DNA form, the CDR3 reads TGTGCCAGCAGCCTCACTAGCGGATATTACAATGAGCAGTTCTTC. It is translated as CASSLTSGYYNEQFF.

The chain has TRBV29-1 and TRBJ2-7; 7 bases agree with TRBD1. The length of the CDR3 is 12 residues. Germline CDR1 SQVTM, CDR2 ANQGSEA. Germline trimming cut 5 bases from V and 2 bases from J; bases unmatched to any gene: 3. The CDR3 protein is CSVSGQTYEQYF. In DNA, the CDR3 is TGCAGCGTTTCGGGACAGACCTACGAGCAGTACTTC.

This clone was seen just once. This rearrangement joins TRBV7-2 to TRBJ2-7; 7 bases align to TRBD2. CDR1 is SGHTA, CDR2 FQGNSA, per germline. This CDR3 comprises 14 residues. The V segment lost 2 bases and the J segment 6 bases; nucleotides outside the gene matches: 7. CDR3 sequence (DNA): TGTGCCAGCAGCTTATCAGGGAGGGCCGGCGAGCAGTACTTC. Protein: CASSLSGRAGEQYF.

V and J are TRBV6-2 or TRBV6-3 and TRBJ2-1, with D possibly being TRBD2 (5 bases). This CDR3 comprises 14 residues. Germline assignment: CDR1 MNHEY and CDR2 SVGEGT. V lost 4 bases, J lost 9 bases, and 16 bases lay in between. CDR3 in amino acids: CASSSASQGGEQFF. The DNA for the CDR3 is TGTGCCAGCAGTTCGGCTAGTCAAGGAGGTGAGCAGTTCTTC.

This chain uses TRBV6-1 with TRBJ1-1, with TRBD1 as a possible D gene (6 bases). The V end was cut by 2 bases, the J end by 10 bases, with 8 bases between. Germline CDR1 reads MNHNS; CDR2 reads SASEGT. This CDR3 has 11 amino acids. DNA of the CDR3: TGTGCCAGCAGTGAAACACAGGGAGCTTTCTTT. Its translation is CASSETQGAFF.

The chain combines TRBV30 with TRBJ1-1, with TRBD1 as a possible D gene (5 bases). V lost 8 bases and J lost 11, with 12 bases in between. Germline V gives CDR1 GTSNPN, CDR2 SVGIG (reference sequence). The CDR3 is 9 residues long. The CDR3 loop reads CAGGTFAFF. In nucleotides, the CDR3 is TGTGCCGGTGGGACTTTTGCTTTCTTT. Variable domain in full (rest from reference TRBV30 and TRBJ1-1): SQTIHQWPATLVQPVGSPLSLECTVEGTSNPNLYWYRQAAGRGLQLLFYSVGIGQISSEVPQNLSASRPQDRQFILSSKKLLLSDSGFYLCAGGTFAFFGQGTRLTVV.

The V gene is TRBV3-1 (or the pseudogene TRBV3-2), the J gene TRBJ2-7, with D possibly being TRBD2 (6 bases). This CDR3 is 12 amino acids long. The V gene lost 5 bases and the J gene lost 3 bases, with 8 bases spanning the gap. Germline CDR1 is LGHDT and CDR2 is YNNKEL (reference sequence). The CDR3 bases are TGTGCCAGCAGCGGGGGGTTCTACGAGCAGTACTTC. It yields the protein CASSGGFYEQYF.

This clone was seen only once. CDR3 protein: CASSLSDRGNSPLHF. The CDR3 nucleotides are TGTGCCAGCAGTTTATCGGACAGGGGAAATTCACCCCTCCACTTT. The chain recombines TRBV27 with TRBJ1-6; TRBD1 agrees at 9 bases. The CDR3 consists of 15 residues. CDR1 and CDR2 (germline): MNHEY, SMNVEV (reference sequence). The junction had 1 base not matched to a gene; V was cut back by 0 bases and J by 7 bases.

A single count supports this clone. The chain uses TRBV19 and TRBJ2-7; 8 nucleotides match TRBD1. The ends lost 10 bases at V and 6 bases at J; junction bases unmatched: 14. Germline V CDR1 and CDR2: LNHDA, SQIVND (reference sequence). The CDR3 covers 14 residues. The CDR3 loop reads CATKGGQDESEQYF. For the CDR3, the DNA is TGTGCCACCAAAGGGGGACAGGATGAGTCCGAGCAGTACTTC.